This passage covers 8 T cell receptor beta chains from one sample sequenced in a study of neurological immune-mediated disorders. Via MiXCR, TCRdb re-called the 5' RACE reads, giving one row per CDR3 protein. Of about 53,000 distinct CDR3 sequences listed, 3% to 4.5% are singletons. The specimen sequenced was PBMCs. These receptors originate from a young woman with multiple sclerosis.

A few counts support this clonotype. This rearrangement joins TRBV5-1 to TRBJ2-7; TRBD2 aligns across 9 bases. Looked up from germline, CDR1 is SGHRS and CDR2 is YFSETQ. Trimming took 4 bases from V and 4 from J; bases not matched to a gene: 6. The CDR3 is 14 residues long. The CDR3 loop is CASSPSGNPYEQYF. The DNA for the CDR3 is TGCGCCAGCAGCCCTAGCGGGAACCCGTACGAGCAGTACTTC.

The sample holds many counts of this clonotype. The genes are TRBV20-1 and TRBJ2-3; D not certain. This CDR3 is 17 amino acids long. V was cut by 5 bases and J by 1 base, with 22 bases left in between. Germline CDR1 reads DFQATT; CDR2 reads SNEGSKA (reference sequence). This CDR3 is CSAPIRTFVLCTDTQYF. CDR3 bases: TGCAGTGCTCCAATTCGGACCTTTGTTCTATGCACAGATACGCAGTATTTT.

This clonotype was seen many times. V usage is TRBV27 and J usage is TRBJ1-5, with unresolved D. Trimming removed 10 bases at V and 0 bases at J, with 7 bases between. The CDR3 covers 12 residues. Germline loops: CDR1 MNHEY, CDR2 SMNVEV (reference sequence). This CDR3 is CATGYSNQPQHF. The CDR3 bases are TGTGCCACCGGATATAGCAATCAGCCCCAGCATTTT.

In this sample, this clonotype turned up many times. The chain uses TRBV5-1 and TRBJ2-3; D might be TRBD2 (5 bases). V was trimmed by 6 bases and J by 2 bases, leaving 13 bases between them. The germline gives CDR1 SGHRS, CDR2 YFSETQ. CDR3 size: 14 residues. The CDR3 sequence is CASMRERTTDTQYF. CDR3 DNA sequence: TGCGCCAGCATGAGGGAGCGAACCACAGATACGCAGTATTTT.

This clonotype was observed at least ten times. One end of the junction does not line up with germline, which may come from a read error. V gene TRBV20-1 combines with J gene TRBJ2-7; 7 nucleotides agree with TRBD1. The germline gives CDR1 DFQATT, CDR2 SNEGSKA (reference sequence). The length of the CDR3 is 13 residues. DNA of the CDR3: TGCAGTGCTGGAGACAGGGCTGGCGTCGAGCAGTACTTC. This gives the protein CSAGDRAGVEQYF.

This clonotype was recorded at least ten times. The chain couples TRBV9 to TRBJ2-3; D possibly corresponds to TRBD2 (7 bases). The CDR3 loop spans 15 amino acids. Trimming took off 4 bases at V and 4 bases at J, with 16 bases between the two ends. The germline V gene encodes CDR1 SGDLS and CDR2 YYNGEE. CDR3 amino acids: CASSPRGGAPDTQYF. In DNA, the CDR3 is TGTGCCAGCAGCCCCCGAGGGGGGGCCCCAGATACGCAGTATTTT.

Of note for this clonotype: Germline and junction disagree at one end, which may indicate a read error. J is TRBJ1-6 and V is TRBV5-1; possibly TRBD1 for D (5 bases). The CDR3 extends over 15 amino acids. Germline V gene data show CDR1 as SGHRS and CDR2 as YFSETQ. CDR3 coding DNA: TGCGCCAGCAGCTTGGAACAGGCCTTTTGGTCACCCCTCAACTTT. Its translation is CASSLEQAFWSPLNF.

This clonotype appeared many times. V usage is TRBV29-1 and J usage is TRBJ2-1; TRBD2 matches at 8 bases. Germline CDR1 and CDR2: SQVTM and ANQGSEA. The V and J ends lost 4 bases and 5 bases, in that order; junction bases with no gene match: 4. This CDR3 is 13 amino acids long. The DNA for the CDR3 is TGCAGCGTTGGGCTAGCGGGTGACAATGAGCAGTTCTTC. This codes for CSVGLAGDNEQFF.